This paragraph covers one TCR beta chain sequence. What it binds is unknown. This entry is derived from a study of PD-1 blockade in classical Hodgkin lymphoma. General study points: Diminished baseline TCR diversity has been reported in newly diagnosed patients relative to healthy donors. While CD8+ TCR diversity did not rise significantly by C4D1, CD4+ TCR diversity did. What caused the repertoire differences, perhaps disease activity or prior therapy, remains undefined.

The patients all showed relapse after autologous stem cell transplantation, while their brentuximab vedotin exposure varied. Complete response, partial response or progressive disease constituted the best response categories observed. This CDR3 has 11 amino acids. The germline V gene encodes CDR1 SEHNR and CDR2 FQNEAQ (reference sequence). V was shortened by 4 bases and J by 6 bases, with 7 bases between the two germline ends. The protocol was immunoSEQ multiplex PCR, while the TCRdb copy is restricted to in-frame clones and leaves out a portion. The sample has around 21,000 clones, approximately 74% seen once.

The source of this sequence is a human donor with classical Hodgkin lymphoma. The rearrangement joins TRBV7-9 to TRBJ2-7, with no clear D. The sequenced sample was peripheral blood mononuclear cells (PBMCs), obtained at baseline. The CDR3 sequence: CASSSLGEQYF. In DNA form, the CDR3 reads TGTGCCAGCAGCTCCCTGGGCGAGCAGTACTTC.